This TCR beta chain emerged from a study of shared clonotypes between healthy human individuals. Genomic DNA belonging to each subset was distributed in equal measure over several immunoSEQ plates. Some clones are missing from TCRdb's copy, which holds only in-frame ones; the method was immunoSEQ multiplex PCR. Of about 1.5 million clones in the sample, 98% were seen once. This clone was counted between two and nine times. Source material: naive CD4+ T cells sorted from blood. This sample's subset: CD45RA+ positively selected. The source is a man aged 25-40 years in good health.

The CDR3 reads CASSSDSTAEAFF. CDR3 sequence (DNA): TGTGCCAGCAGCTCGGACAGTACGGCTGAAGCTTTCTTT. V usage is TRBV6-5 and J usage is TRBJ1-1, with D possibly matching TRBD1 (6 bases). The CDR3 length is 13 residues. V dropped 6 bases and J dropped 6 bases, with 14 bases sitting between them. Germline-derived CDR1 and CDR2 are MNHEY and SVGAGI.